This entry features one T cell receptor (beta chain) sequence. Germline V gene lookup returns CDR1 GTSNPN and CDR2 SVGIG (reference sequence). CDR3 length equals 14 residues. Trimming took off 5 bases at V and 7 bases at J, with 18 bases between the two ends. The data are from a study of shared clonotypes between healthy human individuals. Genomic DNA of each subset was evenly split across several immunoSEQ plates. For sorted subsets, about 200 ng DNA per replicate equaled around 30,000 T cell genomes. The table came from immunoSEQ multiplex PCR; TCRdb's copy has only in-frame clones and leaves some out. The sample records some 2,100,000 clones, under 97% being singletons. A split of CD4+ cells into CD45RA+ naive and CD45RA-negative memory subsets was performed.

This clonotype originated in a man aged 18 to 30 in good health. The material sequenced was naive CD4+ T cells sorted from blood. The sample's subset: CD45RA+ positively selected. This rearrangement joins TRBV30 to TRBJ1-5, with a possible D match to TRBD1 (5 bases). Here the CDR3 DNA reads TGTGCCTGGTCGGTTCAGAAGGGGAACCAGCCCCAGCATTTT. It encodes CAWSVQKGNQPQHF.